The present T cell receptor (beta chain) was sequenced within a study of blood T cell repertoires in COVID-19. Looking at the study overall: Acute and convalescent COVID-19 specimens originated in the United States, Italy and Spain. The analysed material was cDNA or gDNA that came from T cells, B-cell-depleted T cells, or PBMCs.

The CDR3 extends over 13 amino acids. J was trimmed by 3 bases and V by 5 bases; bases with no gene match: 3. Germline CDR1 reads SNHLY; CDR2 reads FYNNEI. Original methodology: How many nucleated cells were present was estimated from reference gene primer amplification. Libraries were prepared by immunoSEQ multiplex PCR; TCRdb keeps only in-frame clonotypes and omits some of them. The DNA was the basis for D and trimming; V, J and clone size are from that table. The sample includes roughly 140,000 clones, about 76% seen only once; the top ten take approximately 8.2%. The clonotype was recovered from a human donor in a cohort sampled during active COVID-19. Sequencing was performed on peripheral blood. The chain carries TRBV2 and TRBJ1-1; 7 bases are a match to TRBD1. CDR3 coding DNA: TGTGCCAGCAGTCGACAGGGATACACTGAAGCTTTCTTT. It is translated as CASSRQGYTEAFF.